This T cell receptor beta chain appears in the sequencing data of a study of intratumoral heterogeneity in liver cancer. Each tumour sample represents a distinct, spatially separated region of the hepatocellular carcinoma nodule. In regard to this clone: Its antigen is unidentified.

Between the trimmed V and J ends, which lost 4 bases and 6 bases, there was a span of 14 bases. Germline V gives CDR1 SGDLS, CDR2 YYNGEE. The CDR3 has 13 amino acids. Study-wide points: Regional tumor-infiltrating lymphocyte burden differences seen by RNA-seq were reportedly confirmed using TCR sequencing.

Data came from immunoSEQ multiplex PCR; TCRdb stores just in-frame clones and leaves some out. The sample has roughly 3,600 clones; roughly 44% are singletons. This chain joins TRBV9 and TRBJ2-7; D is ambiguous. Sequencing was performed on tumor tissue, taken before any cancer treatment. This TCR came from a man aged 65 to 85 with hepatocellular carcinoma. In DNA form, the CDR3 reads TGTGCCAGCAGCCCAGGACCCGACGGCGAGCAGTACGTC. Translated, it gives CASSPGPDGEQYV.